This T cell receptor beta chain emerged from a study of T-cell reconstitution after alpha-beta-depleted transplantation in children. Study-wide findings and caveats: The high TCRbeta diversity at day 60 in some patients came from surviving recipient T cells and thymic progenitors.

This clonotype was counted ten times or more. The antigen remains unidentified. Unique molecular identifiers were used to barcode this TCRbeta library. MiXCR was run by TCRdb on the PCR reads, yielding one entry per CDR3 protein. Among approximately 500,000 distinct CDR3 sequences listed, roughly a tenth were seen once. This CDR3 contains 16 residues. Trimming at V came to 5 bases and at J to 3 bases, leaving 8 bases not matched to a gene. Germline V gene sequence: CDR1 SGHNT, CDR2 YYREEE (reference sequence). Sequences were derived from PBMCs, sampled before TCRalphabeta/CD19-depleted stem cell transplant. The J gene is TRBJ2-2, the V gene TRBV5-4, with 9 bases matching TRBD1. The receptor was isolated from a child aged 2-15 years with inherited bone marrow failure, due to receive a stem cell transplant. The CDR3 nucleotides are TGTGCCAGCAGGACAGGACAGGGGCGACACACCGGGGAGCTGTTTTTT. It specifies CASRTGQGRHTGELFF.